The 9 T cell receptor beta chains presented below share a single source sample, sequenced in a study of cytomegalovirus exposure and HLA in healthy donors. Primers included in the PCR were 60 Vbeta and 13 Jbeta primers. Using immunoSEQ multiplex PCR, the repertoire was profiled, and TCRdb retains in-frame clones only, with some absent. The profile shows 95,000 to 150,000 clones, roughly 70% of them singletons. Sequencing was carried out using PBMCs. These receptors were taken from a man aged 40-49 years in good health and CMV-seropositive.

The chain employs TRBV23-1 and TRBJ2-6, with 8 bases aligning to TRBD2. TRBV23-1 is filed as an ORF, its function uncertain. The CDR3 has 21 amino acids. V shed 7 bases and J 0 bases; nucleotides not matched to a gene: 20. This CDR3 is CASNLTGGVRRQDSGANVLTF. CDR3 nucleotide sequence: TGCGCCAGCAATCTAACGGGGGGGGTCCGGAGACAAGACTCTGGGGCCAACGTCCTGACTTTC.

The V call is TRBV15, the J call TRBJ2-7, with TRBD1 as a possible D gene (5 bases). The CDR3 sequence is 15 residues long. Germline CDR1 LNHNV, CDR2 YYDKDF (reference sequence). Trimming cost V 2 bases and J 1 base, with 12 bases left between them. As DNA, the CDR3 is TGTGCCACCAGCAGACTTGACAGTTCTTCCTACGAGCAGTACTTC. It yields the protein CATSRLDSSSYEQYF.

The chain links TRBV28 to TRBJ1-6, with D hard to call. Germline V CDR1 and CDR2: MDHEN, SYDVKM. CDR3 size: 18 residues. With 1 base removed from V and 0 bases from J, the gap between germline ends came to 13 bases. As DNA, the CDR3 is TGTGCCAGCAGTTTATCGGCCGGGTTAGGCTCCTATAATTCACCCCTCCACTTT. It codes for CASSLSAGLGSYNSPLHF.

V usage is TRBV6-5 and J usage is TRBJ2-7; the D gene is possibly TRBD1 (5 bases). The CDR3 is 13 amino acids. The V gene's germline CDR1 is MNHEY and CDR2 SVGAGI. V lost 6 bases to trimming and J lost 3 bases, with 12 bases between them. This chain's CDR3 is CASSYDRVYEQYF. The CDR3 DNA is TGTGCCAGCAGCTACGACAGAGTCTACGAGCAGTACTTC.

This clone showed up just a few times. The J gene is TRBJ2-2, the V gene TRBV5-1; TRBD1 aligns across 7 bases. The germline V gene encodes CDR1 SGHRS and CDR2 YFSETQ. The V gene end was trimmed by 4 bases and the J gene end by 5 bases; junction bases not matched to a gene: 5. This CDR3 comprises 14 residues. As DNA, the CDR3 is TGCGCCAGCAGCCCAGGGACAGAAACCGGGGAGCTGTTTTTT. As protein: CASSPGTETGELFF.

This clone was seen only once. The chain uses TRBV7-9 and TRBJ2-1; 8 nucleotides align to TRBD1. J gave up 1 base and V 4 bases, and 6 bases lay outside the gene matches. CDR1 SEHNR and CDR2 FQNEAQ come from the germline V gene (reference sequence). CDR3 length equals 16 residues. This CDR3 reads CASSSSQGVSYNEQFF. CDR3 coding DNA: TGTGCCAGCAGCTCATCACAGGGGGTTTCCTACAATGAGCAGTTCTTC.

The rearrangement joins TRBV30 to TRBJ1-5; unclear D gene. Germline V gives CDR1 GTSNPN, CDR2 SVGIG (reference sequence). CDR3 length: 13 residues. Trimming pared 0 bases from V and 6 bases from J, leaving 9 bases between. DNA of the CDR3: TGTGCCTGGAGTGTACAAGGGAGTCAGCCCCAGCATTTT. Protein: CAWSVQGSQPQHF.

The table lists this clone with a few counts. This chain uses TRBV5-5 with TRBJ1-5; D is uncertain. This CDR3 contains 13 residues. CDR1 and CDR2 (germline): SGHKS, YYEKEE (reference sequence). V lost 0 bases to trimming and J lost 7 bases, with 8 bases between them. In DNA, the CDR3 is TGTGCCAGCAGCTTGGGGGGAGAACAGCCCCAGCATTTT. It is translated as CASSLGGEQPQHF. Combining the CDR3 with reference TRBV5-5 and TRBJ1-5 gives the whole variable domain DAGVTQSPTHLIKTRGQQVTLRCSPISGHKSVSWYQQVLGQGPQFIFQYYEKEERGRGNFPDRFSARQFPNYSSELNVNALLLGDSALYLCASSLGGEQPQHFGDGTRLSIL.

This sequence joins TRBV6-6 and TRBJ2-1, with D hard to call. The CDR3 totals 11 residues. Germline CDR1 and CDR2: MNHNY and SVGAGI (reference sequence). V was shortened by 7 bases and J by 9 bases, with 10 bases between the two germline ends. The CDR3, as DNA: TGTGCCAGCACTCTAGTGGGTGAGCAGTTCTTC. The encoded protein is CASTLVGEQFF.